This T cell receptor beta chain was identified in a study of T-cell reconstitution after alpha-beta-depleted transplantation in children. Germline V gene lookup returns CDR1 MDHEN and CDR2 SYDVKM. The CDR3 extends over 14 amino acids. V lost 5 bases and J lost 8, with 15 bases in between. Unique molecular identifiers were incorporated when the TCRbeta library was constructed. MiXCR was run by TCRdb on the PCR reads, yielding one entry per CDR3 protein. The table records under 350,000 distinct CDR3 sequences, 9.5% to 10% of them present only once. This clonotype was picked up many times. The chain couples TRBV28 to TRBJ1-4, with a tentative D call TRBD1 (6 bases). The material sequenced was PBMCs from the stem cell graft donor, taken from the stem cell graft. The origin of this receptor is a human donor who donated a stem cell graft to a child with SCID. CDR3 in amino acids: CASSLSGQKEKLFF. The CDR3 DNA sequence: TGTGCCAGCAGTCTTTCGGGACAAAAGGAAAAACTGTTTTTT.